The entry that follows covers one TCR beta chain sequence. TCRdb reanalysed the reads using MiXCR and keeps one entry per CDR3 protein. The table shows under 250,000 distinct CDR3 sequences, with more than 9% occurring only once. The data originate from a study of T cell repertoires in cytomegalovirus infection. The V gene's germline CDR1 is SGHDN and CDR2 FVKESK. Trimming cost V 1 base and J 4 bases, with 13 bases left between them. The CDR3 has 15 residues. The TCR originated in a human donor in good health (CMV status not recorded). Some clones in this sample may be carry-over from other donors' samples. Sequenced: PBMCs. This chain connects TRBV14 to TRBJ1-2; tentatively, D is TRBD1 (5 bases). CDR3 in amino acids: CASSQAGRQGYGYTF. The CDR3, as DNA: TGTGCCAGCAGCCAAGCGGGCCGTCAGGGCTATGGCTACACCTTC.